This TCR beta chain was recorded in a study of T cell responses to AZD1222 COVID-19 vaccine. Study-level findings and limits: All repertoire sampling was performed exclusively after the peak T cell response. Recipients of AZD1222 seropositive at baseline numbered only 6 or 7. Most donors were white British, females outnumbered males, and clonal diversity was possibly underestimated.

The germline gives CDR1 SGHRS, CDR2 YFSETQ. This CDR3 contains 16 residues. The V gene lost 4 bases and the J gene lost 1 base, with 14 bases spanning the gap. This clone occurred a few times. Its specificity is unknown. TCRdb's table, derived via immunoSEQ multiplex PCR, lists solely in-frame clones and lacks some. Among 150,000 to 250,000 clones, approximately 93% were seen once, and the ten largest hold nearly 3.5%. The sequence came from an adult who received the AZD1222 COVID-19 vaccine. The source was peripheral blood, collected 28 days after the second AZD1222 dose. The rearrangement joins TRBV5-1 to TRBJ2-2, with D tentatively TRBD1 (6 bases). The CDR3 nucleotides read TGCGCCAGCAGCCCCAGGGGTCCGATGAACACCGGGGAGCTGTTTTTT. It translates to CASSPRGPMNTGELFF.